This T cell receptor (beta chain) was identified in a study of shared T cell receptors in the human thymus. Assay: immunoSEQ multiplex PCR; the TCRdb copy retains only in-frame clones and omits some. Of a few hundred thousand clones in the sample, 85% to 95% are singletons; the top ten hold roughly 0.02%. The germline V and J ends were trimmed by 0 bases and 1 base, with 12 bases remaining between them. Germline V CDR1 and CDR2: MDHEN, SYDVKM. The CDR3 runs 16 residues. The chain couples TRBV28 to TRBJ1-1; no definite D call. Sequenced: thymocytes. This TCR derives from a human donor. The CDR3 here is CASSLCGVGWNTEAFF. In DNA form, the CDR3 reads TGTGCCAGCAGTTTATGTGGGGTCGGTTGGAACACTGAAGCTTTCTTT.